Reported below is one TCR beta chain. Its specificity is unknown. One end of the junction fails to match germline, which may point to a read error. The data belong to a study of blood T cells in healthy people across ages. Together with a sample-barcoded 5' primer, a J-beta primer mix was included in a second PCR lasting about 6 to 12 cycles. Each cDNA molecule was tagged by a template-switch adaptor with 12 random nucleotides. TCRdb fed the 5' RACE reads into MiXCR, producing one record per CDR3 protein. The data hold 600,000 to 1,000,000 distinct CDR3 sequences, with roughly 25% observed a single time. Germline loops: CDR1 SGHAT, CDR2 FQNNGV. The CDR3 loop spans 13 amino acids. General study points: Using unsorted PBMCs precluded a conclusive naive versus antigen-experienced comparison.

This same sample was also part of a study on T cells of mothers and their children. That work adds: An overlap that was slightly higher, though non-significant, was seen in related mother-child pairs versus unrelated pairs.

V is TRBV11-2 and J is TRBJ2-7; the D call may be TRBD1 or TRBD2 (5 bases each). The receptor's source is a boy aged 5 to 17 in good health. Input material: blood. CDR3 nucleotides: TGTGCCAGCAGCAAAAGGGACCGATACGAGCAATACTTC. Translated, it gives CASSKRDRYEQYF.